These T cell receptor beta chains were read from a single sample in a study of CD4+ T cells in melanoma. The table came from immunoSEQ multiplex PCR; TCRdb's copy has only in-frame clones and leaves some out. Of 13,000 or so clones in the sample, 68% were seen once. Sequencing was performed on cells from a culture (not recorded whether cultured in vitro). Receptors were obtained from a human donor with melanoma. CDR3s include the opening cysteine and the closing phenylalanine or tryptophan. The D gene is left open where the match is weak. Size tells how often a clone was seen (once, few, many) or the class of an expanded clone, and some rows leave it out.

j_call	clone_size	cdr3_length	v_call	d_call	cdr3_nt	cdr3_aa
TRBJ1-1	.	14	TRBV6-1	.	TGTGCCAGCAGTGGACAGGCAACGAACACTGAAGCTTTCTTT	CASSGQATNTEAFF
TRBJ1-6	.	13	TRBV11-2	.	TGTGCCAGCAGCTCCCGGTGGGATTCACCCCTCCACTTT	CASSSRWDSPLHF
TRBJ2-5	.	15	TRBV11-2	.	TGTGCCAGCAGCCGGACAAAGCCGTACCAAGAGACCCAGTACTTC	CASSRTKPYQETQYF
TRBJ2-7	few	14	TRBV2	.	TGTGCCAGCAAAACACAGGGCAAGTCCTACGAGCAGTACTTC	CASKTQGKSYEQYF
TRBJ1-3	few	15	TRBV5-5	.	TGTGCCAGCAGCTTGGATAATGGGAGGGGAAACACCATATATTTT	CASSLDNGRGNTIYF
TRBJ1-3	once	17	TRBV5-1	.	TGCGCCAGCAGCTTGGGGGAGGACTACCTCTCTGGAAACACCATATATTTT	CASSLGEDYLSGNTIYF
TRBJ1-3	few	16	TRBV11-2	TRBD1	TGTGCCAGCAGCTCCTTCGGACAGGTTCCCGGAAACACCATATATTTT	CASSSFGQVPGNTIYF
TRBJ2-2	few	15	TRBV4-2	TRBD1	TGTGCCAGCAGCCCGTGGACAGGGACGATCGGGGAGCTGTTTTTT	CASSPWTGTIGELFF
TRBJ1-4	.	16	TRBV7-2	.	TGTGCCAGCAGCAGAGACAGAATCGCAACTAATGAAAAACTGTTTTTT	CASSRDRIATNEKLFF
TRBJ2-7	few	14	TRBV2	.	TGTGCCAGCAGTGCCCGGGGGGCAGTGGGCGAGCAGTACTTC	CASSARGAVGEQYF
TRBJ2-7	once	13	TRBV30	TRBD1	TGTGCCTTCCGGGACAGGGGGCTGTACGAGCAGTACTTC	CAFRDRGLYEQYF
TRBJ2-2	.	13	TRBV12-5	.	TGTGCTAGTGCCATAGCCGTCACCGGGGAGCTGTTTTTT	CASAIAVTGELFF
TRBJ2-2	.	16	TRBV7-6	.	TGTGCCAGCAGCTTAGGACCAGCCTCGAACACCGGGGAGCTGTTTTTT	CASSLGPASNTGELFF
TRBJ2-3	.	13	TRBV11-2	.	TGTGCCAGCAGCTTAGGTCCCACAGATACGCAGTATTTT	CASSLGPTDTQYF
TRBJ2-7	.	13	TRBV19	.	TGTGCCAGTAGTAACGGCAGGTATGCCGAGCAGTACTTC	CASSNGRYAEQYF
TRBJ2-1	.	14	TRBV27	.	TGTGCCAGCAGTTATCGGGGCTCCTACAATGAGCAGTTCTTC	CASSYRGSYNEQFF
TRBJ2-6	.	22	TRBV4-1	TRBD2	TGCGCCAGCAGCCAAGATCCAGCGGGGGGCCGACTCGATTACTCTGGGGCCAACGTCCTGACTTTC	CASSQDPAGGRLDYSGANVLTF
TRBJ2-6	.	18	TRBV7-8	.	TGTGCCAGCAGCTTTGTCACGGGGGCCTTCTCTGGGGCCAACGTCCTGACTTTC	CASSFVTGAFSGANVLTF
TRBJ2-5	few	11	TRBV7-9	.	TGTGCCAGCAGCTTATTAGAGACCCAGTACTTC	CASSLLETQYF
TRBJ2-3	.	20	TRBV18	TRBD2	TGTGCCAGCTCACCACTACCTTGGACTAGCGGGGGGGCTATAAGGGATACGCAGTATTTT	CASSPLPWTSGGAIRDTQYF
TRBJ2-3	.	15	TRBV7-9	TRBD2	TGTGCCAGCAGCGTTAGCGGGGGTCCGACAGATACGCAGTATTTT	CASSVSGGPTDTQYF
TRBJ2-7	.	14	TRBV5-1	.	TGCGCCAGCAGTGGACGGGACACCTCCTACGAGCAGTACTTC	CASSGRDTSYEQYF
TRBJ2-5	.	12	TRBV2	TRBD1	TGTGCCAGCTTAGGGACAGGGTCAACTCTGTACTTC	CASLGTGSTLYF
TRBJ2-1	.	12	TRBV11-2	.	TGTGCCAGCAGCTTAGCTCACAATGAGCAGTTCTTC	CASSLAHNEQFF
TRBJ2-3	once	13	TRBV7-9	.	TGTGCCAGCAGCTCGTACAACGCAGATACGCAGTATTTT	CASSSYNADTQYF
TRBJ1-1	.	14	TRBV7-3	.	TGTGCCAGCAGCTTAGGTGGCATCAACACTGAAGCTTTCTTT	CASSLGGINTEAFF
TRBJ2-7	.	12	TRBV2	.	TGTGCCAGCAGGGTGGAGAGCTATAAGCAGTACTTC	CASRVESYKQYF
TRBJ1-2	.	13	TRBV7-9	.	TGTGCCAGCAGCTTGATTACGGGGTACGGCTACACCTTC	CASSLITGYGYTF
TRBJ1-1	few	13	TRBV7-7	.	TGTGCTAGCAGCTCCCAAGTGAACACTGAAGCTTTCTTT	CASSSQVNTEAFF
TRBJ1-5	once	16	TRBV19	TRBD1	TGTGCCAGTAGTATAGGGACAGGGCGTAGCAATCAGCCCCAGCATTTT	CASSIGTGRSNQPQHF
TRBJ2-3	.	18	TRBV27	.	TGTGCCAGCAGTTTATCCCCATCTGGGCCACGTCGGGGAGATACGCAGTATTTT	CASSLSPSGPRRGDTQYF
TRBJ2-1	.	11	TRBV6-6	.	TGTGCCAGCACCGCTAACAATGAGCAGTTCTTC	CASTANNEQFF
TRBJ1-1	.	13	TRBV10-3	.	TGTGCCATCAGGGGGTTTGGGAACACTGAAGCTTTCTTT	CAIRGFGNTEAFF